A selection of T cell receptor beta chains follows, all from one sample in a study of T cells in Graves' hyperthyroidism and ophthalmopathy. TCRdb fed the multiplex PCR reads into MiXCR, producing one record per CDR3 protein. The sample carries 190,000 or so distinct CDR3 sequences, approximately 16% recorded once. Sequenced input: blood. All receptors come from a man between 35 and 55 years old with Graves' hyperthyroidism. CDR3s include the opening cysteine and the closing phenylalanine or tryptophan. The D gene is left open where the match is weak. Part of the rows lack a size; the others show once, few, many or a class for expanded clones.

j_call	clone_size	v_call	d_call	cdr3_aa	cdr3_nt
TRBJ2-1	many	TRBV6-2/TRBV6-3	NA	CASSYSPLALVGNEQFF	TGTGCCAGCAGTTACTCGCCCCTAGCCTTAGTTGGTAATGAGCAGTTCTTC
TRBJ2-1	NA	TRBV7-3	NA	CASSLQPGTTYNEQFF	TGTGCCAGCAGCTTACAGCCCGGGACGACATACAATGAGCAGTTCTTC
TRBJ1-1	NA	TRBV18	NA	CASSPVWGGSGKGTEAFF	TGTGCCAGCTCACCAGTGTGGGGAGGGAGCGGAAAAGGCACTGAAGCTTTCTTT
TRBJ1-1	NA	TRBV3-1	NA	CASSHGLAGALNTEAFF	TGTGCCAGCAGCCATGGACTAGCGGGGGCCCTGAACACTGAAGCTTTCTTT
TRBJ1-1	many	TRBV20-1	NA	CSARKQGRRDTEAFF	TGCAGTGCTAGAAAGCAGGGGAGGCGGGACACTGAAGCTTTCTTT
TRBJ2-7	NA	TRBV2	TRBD2	CASSLTSGGSDEQYF	TGTGCCAGCAGTTTGACTAGCGGGGGGAGTGACGAGCAGTACTTC
TRBJ1-1	many	TRBV30	NA	CAWRVFMNTEAFF	TGTGCCTGGAGGGTGTTCATGAACACTGAAGCTTTCTTT
TRBJ1-1	NA	TRBV2	NA	CASSAGGGNTEAFF	TGTGCCAGCAGTGCCGGAGGGGGGAACACTGAAGCTTTCTTT
TRBJ2-2	many	TRBV2	NA	CASTIQNTGELFF	TGTGCCAGCACTATCCAGAACACCGGGGAGCTGTTTTTT
TRBJ1-1	few	TRBV19	NA	CASGQGGFATEAFF	TGTGCCAGTGGCCAGGGCGGATTTGCCACTGAAGCTTTCTTT
TRBJ2-3	many	TRBV5-1	TRBD2	CASSLALAGGTDTQYF	TGCGCCAGCAGCTTGGCTCTAGCGGGGGGCACAGATACGCAGTATTTT
TRBJ1-1	many	TRBV20-1	NA	CSARDPTAREAFF	TGCAGTGCTAGAGATCCGACGGCCAGGGAAGCTTTCTTT
TRBJ1-2	NA	TRBV7-9	TRBD1	CASSTTMTGGDGYTF	TGTGCCAGCAGCACCACCATGACAGGGGGCGATGGCTACACCTTC
TRBJ1-6	NA	TRBV5-1	NA	CASSLDRPSENSPLHF	TGTGCCAGCAGCTTGGATCGCCCGTCTGAAAATTCACCCCTCCACTTT
TRBJ2-5	once	TRBV20-1	NA	CSARDVRGETQYF	TGCAGTGCTAGAGATGTCAGGGGAGAGACCCAGTACTTC
TRBJ2-5	NA	TRBV19	NA	CASSIDPGETQYF	TGTGCCAGTAGTATAGATCCCGGAGAGACCCAGTACTTC
TRBJ2-7	many	TRBV11-3	NA	CASSSGAPFEQYF	TGTGCCAGCAGCTCAGGGGCGCCTTTTGAGCAGTACTTC
TRBJ1-4	NA	TRBV20-1	NA	CSAREPGGEKLFF	TGCAGTGCTAGAGAACCCGGTGGGGAAAAACTGTTTTTT
TRBJ1-2	many	TRBV7-2	NA	CASSLHGDGYTF	TGTGCCAGCAGCTTACATGGGGATGGCTACACCTTC
TRBJ1-1	many	TRBV28	NA	CASSPRLSTEAFF	TGTGCCAGCAGTCCCCGATTGTCCACTGAAGCTTTCTTT
TRBJ2-3	many	TRBV30	NA	CAWSPIRGTDTQYF	TGTGCCTGGAGCCCTATCCGAGGCACAGATACGCAGTATTTT
TRBJ1-3	many	TRBV6-1	TRBD1	CASRTGMGGNTIYF	TGTGCCAGCAGGACAGGGATGGGAGGAAACACCATATATTTT